The clone carrying this T cell receptor beta chain was seen at least ten times. What it recognizes is unknown. Germline V CDR1 and CDR2: LNHNV, YYDKDF (reference sequence). Deletions cut 0 bases from V and 2 bases from J, with 19 bases between. The CDR3 is 18 residues long. This record belongs to a study of metastatic and nonmetastatic thyroid tumors. On the study more broadly: The comparison covered peripheral blood and tumor or nodule tissue in malignant and benign thyroid patients.

Study-wide results and caveats: Compared with benign nodules, malignant thyroid tumors were reported to have significantly higher TCR beta diversity in both blood and tumor.

Patients underwent thyroid surgery, and none had received any treatment before it. TCRdb reassembled clones from the PCR reads with MiXCR. The table has roughly 64,000 clones, 4% to 4.5% seen once. Sequenced material: blood. This sequence was found in a female donor with papillary thyroid cancer or a benign thyroid nodule (not recorded which). Some clones in this sample may be carry-over from other donors' samples. The chain links TRBV15 to TRBJ1-1; D unresolved. The CDR3 DNA follows: TGTGCCACCAGCAGAGATTCGGTCTTTCGGGCCGAAAACACTGAAGCTTTCTTT. The encoded protein is CATSRDSVFRAENTEAFF.